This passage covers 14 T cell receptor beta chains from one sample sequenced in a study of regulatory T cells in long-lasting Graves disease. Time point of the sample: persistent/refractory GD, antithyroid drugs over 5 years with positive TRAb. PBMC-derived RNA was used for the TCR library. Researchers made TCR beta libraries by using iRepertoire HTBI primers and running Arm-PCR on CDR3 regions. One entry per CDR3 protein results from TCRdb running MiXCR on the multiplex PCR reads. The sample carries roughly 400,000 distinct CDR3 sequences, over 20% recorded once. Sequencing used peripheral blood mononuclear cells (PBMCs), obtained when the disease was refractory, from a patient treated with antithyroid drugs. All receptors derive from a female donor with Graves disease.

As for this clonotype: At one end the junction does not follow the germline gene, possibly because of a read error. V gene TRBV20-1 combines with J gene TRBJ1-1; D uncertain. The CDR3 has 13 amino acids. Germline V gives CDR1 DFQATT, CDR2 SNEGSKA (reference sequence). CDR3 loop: CGARGPLGTEAFF. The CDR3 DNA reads TGCGGTGCTAGAGGTCCTTTGGGCACTGAAGCTTTCTTT.

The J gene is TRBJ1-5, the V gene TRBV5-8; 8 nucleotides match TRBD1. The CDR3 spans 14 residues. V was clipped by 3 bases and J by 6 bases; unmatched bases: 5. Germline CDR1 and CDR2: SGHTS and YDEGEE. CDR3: CASSSGQARQPQHF. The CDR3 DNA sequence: TGTGCCAGCAGCTCGGGACAGGCGCGTCAGCCCCAGCATTTT.

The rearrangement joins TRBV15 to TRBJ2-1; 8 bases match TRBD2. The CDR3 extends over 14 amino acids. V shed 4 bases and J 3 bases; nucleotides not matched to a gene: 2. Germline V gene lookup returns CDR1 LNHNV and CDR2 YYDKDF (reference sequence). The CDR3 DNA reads TGTGCCACCAGCAACACTAGCGGCTACAATGAGCAGTTCTTC. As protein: CATSNTSGYNEQFF.

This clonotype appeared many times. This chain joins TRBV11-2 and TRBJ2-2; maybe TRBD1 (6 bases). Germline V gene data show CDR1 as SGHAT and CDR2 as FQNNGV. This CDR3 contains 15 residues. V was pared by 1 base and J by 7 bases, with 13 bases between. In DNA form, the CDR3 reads TGTGCCAGCAGCTTAGTCAGCAGGGGACACGGGGAGCTGTTTTTT. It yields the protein CASSLVSRGHGELFF.

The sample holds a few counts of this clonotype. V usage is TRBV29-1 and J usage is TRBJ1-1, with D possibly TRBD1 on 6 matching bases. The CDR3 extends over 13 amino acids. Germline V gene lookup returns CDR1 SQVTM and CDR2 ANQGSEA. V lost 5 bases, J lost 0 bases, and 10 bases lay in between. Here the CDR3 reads CSVTTGLNTEAFF. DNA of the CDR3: TGCAGCGTTACAACAGGGCTGAACACTGAAGCTTTCTTT. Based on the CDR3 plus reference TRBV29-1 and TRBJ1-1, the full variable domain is SAVISQKPSRDICQRGTSLTIQCQVDSQVTMMFWYRQQPGQSLTLIATANQGSEATYESGFVIDKFPISRPNLTFSTLTVSNMSPEDSSIYLCSVTTGLNTEAFFGQGTRLTVV.

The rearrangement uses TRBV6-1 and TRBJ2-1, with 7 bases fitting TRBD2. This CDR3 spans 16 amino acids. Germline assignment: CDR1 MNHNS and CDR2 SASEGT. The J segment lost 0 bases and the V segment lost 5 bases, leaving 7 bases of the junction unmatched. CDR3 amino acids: CASSQLALSSYNEQFF. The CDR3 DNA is TGTGCCAGCAGTCAACTAGCGCTTAGCTCCTACAATGAGCAGTTCTTC.

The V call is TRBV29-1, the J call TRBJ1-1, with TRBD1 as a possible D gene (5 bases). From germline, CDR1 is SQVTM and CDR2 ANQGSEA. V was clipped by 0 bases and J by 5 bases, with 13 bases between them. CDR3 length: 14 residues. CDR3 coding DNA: TGCAGCGTTGAAGAAGGAGGGGACGGAACTGAAGCTTTCTTT. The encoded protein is CSVEEGGDGTEAFF.

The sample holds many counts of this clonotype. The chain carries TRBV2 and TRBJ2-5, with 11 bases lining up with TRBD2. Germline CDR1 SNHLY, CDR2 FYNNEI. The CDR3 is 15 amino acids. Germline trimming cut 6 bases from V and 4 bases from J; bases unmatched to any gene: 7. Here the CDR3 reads CASRTGTSGPETQYF. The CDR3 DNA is TGTGCCAGCAGGACCGGGACTAGCGGCCCAGAGACCCAGTACTTC.

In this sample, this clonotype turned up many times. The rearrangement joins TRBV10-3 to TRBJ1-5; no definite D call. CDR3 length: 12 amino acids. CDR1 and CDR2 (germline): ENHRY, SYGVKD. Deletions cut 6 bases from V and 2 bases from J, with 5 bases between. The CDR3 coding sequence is TGTGCCATCAGCGATCGCAATCAGCCCCAGCATTTT. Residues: CAISDRNQPQHF.

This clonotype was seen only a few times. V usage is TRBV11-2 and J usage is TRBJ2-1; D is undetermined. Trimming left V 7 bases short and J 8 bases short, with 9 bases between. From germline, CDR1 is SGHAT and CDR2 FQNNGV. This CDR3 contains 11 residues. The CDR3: CASTLADEQFF. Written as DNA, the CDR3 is TGTGCCAGCACCCTTGCGGATGAGCAGTTCTTC.

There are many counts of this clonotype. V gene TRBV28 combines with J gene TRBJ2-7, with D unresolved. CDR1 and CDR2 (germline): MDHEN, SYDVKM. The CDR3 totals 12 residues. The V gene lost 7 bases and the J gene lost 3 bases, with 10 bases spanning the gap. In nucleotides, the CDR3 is TGTGCCAGCACCTCAGGATTCTACGAGCAGTACTTC. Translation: CASTSGFYEQYF.

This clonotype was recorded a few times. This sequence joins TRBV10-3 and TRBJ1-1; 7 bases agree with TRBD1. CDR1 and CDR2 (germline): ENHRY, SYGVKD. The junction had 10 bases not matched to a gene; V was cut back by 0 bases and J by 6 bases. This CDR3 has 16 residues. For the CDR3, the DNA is TGTGCCATCAGTGAGTCCGACAGGGAGCCCGCCGCTGAAGCTTTCTTT. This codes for CAISESDREPAAEAFF.

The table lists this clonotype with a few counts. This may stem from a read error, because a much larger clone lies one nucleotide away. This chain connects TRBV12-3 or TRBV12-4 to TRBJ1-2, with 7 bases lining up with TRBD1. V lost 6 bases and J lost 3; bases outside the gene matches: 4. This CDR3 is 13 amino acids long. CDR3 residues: CASRRQGDYGYTF. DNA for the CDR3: TGTGCCAGCAGAAGACAGGGCGACTATGGCTACACCTTC.

The DNA of the CDR3 is TGCGCCAGCACTGCATCTCTATTAACAGCCGCCTACAATGAGCAGTTCTTC. It translates to CASTASLLTAAYNEQFF. This chain uses TRBV10-2 with TRBJ2-1, with D unclear. The V end was cut by 7 bases, the J end by 2 bases, with 21 bases between. The CDR3 is 17 amino acids. Looked up from germline, CDR1 is WSHSY and CDR2 is SAAADI.